The 4 T cell receptor beta chains listed next were all sequenced from one sample in a study of a mutant IDH1 vaccine in newly diagnosed glioma. For these receptors, no antigen is known. Time point: week 35, safety follow-up. The study gave 300 ug of mutant IDH1 20-mer peptide per vaccine dose, with topical imiquimod. Repertoires were generated with immunoSEQ multiplex PCR, while TCRdb's copy carries only in-frame clones and drops some. The table includes fewer than 45,000 clones, about 76% detected once. This specimen was PBMCs, taken from a glioma patient whose treatment included an IDH1 peptide vaccine. These receptors originate from a middle-aged woman with glioma. Some clones in this sample may be carry-over from other donors' samples.

The chain combines TRBV19 with TRBJ2-5; D remains unclear. The CDR3 is made up of 11 amino acids. Trimming took 3 bases from V and 5 from J, leaving 4 bases between them. Germline assignment: CDR1 LNHDA and CDR2 SQIVND (reference sequence). The CDR3, as DNA: TGTGCCAGTAGTATTCGGGAGACCCAGTACTTC. Protein sequence: CASSIRETQYF.

The CDR3 protein is CASSPRRSNEKLFF. DNA of the CDR3: TGTGCCAGCAGTCCACGGCGGAGTAATGAAAAACTGTTTTTT. The chain has TRBV27 and TRBJ1-4; D remains ambiguous. Germline CDR1 MNHEY, CDR2 SMNVEV (reference sequence). The V and J ends lost 5 bases and 4 bases respectively, with 11 bases between them. This CDR3 has 14 amino acids.

The gene calls are TRBV30 and TRBJ2-2; the match to TRBD2 covers 7 bases. The ends lost 0 bases at V and 4 bases at J; junction bases unmatched: 2. Per germline, CDR1 GTSNPN and CDR2 SVGIG (reference sequence). The CDR3 runs 14 residues. Here the CDR3 reads CAWSVGGSTGELFF. CDR3 sequence (DNA): TGTGCCTGGAGTGTGGGAGGGAGCACCGGGGAGCTGTTTTTT.

V gene TRBV18 combines with J gene TRBJ2-1; D ambiguous. Germline assignment: CDR1 KGHSH and CDR2 LQKENI. The CDR3 spans 12 residues. V was shortened by 0 bases and J by 12 bases, with 9 bases between the two germline ends. CDR3 loop: CASSPPGPGQFF. CDR3 in DNA: TGTGCCAGCTCACCACCCGGGCCGGGGCAGTTCTTC.